Below are 21 T cell receptor beta chains sequenced from a single sample in a study of T cell changes during pregnancy in multiple sclerosis. TCRdb keeps only in-frame clones here, not all; method: immunoSEQ multiplex PCR. Here the sample spans more than 85,000 clones, 90% to 95% being singletons. Sequenced here: peripheral blood, sampled in the second trimester of pregnancy. Source of these receptors: a female donor with multiple sclerosis, enrolled in a pregnancy study.

This chain joins TRBV7-9 and TRBJ1-4; 7 nucleotides line up with TRBD1. Unmatched junction bases numbered 5, after V lost 4 bases and J lost 6 bases. CDR1 is SEHNR, CDR2 FQNEAQ, per germline (reference sequence). The CDR3 totals 14 residues. This CDR3 reads CASSSGTEDEKLFF. The CDR3 DNA reads as TGTGCCAGCAGCTCCGGGACAGAAGATGAAAAACTGTTTTTT.

The chain has TRBV2 and TRBJ2-3, with a tentative D call TRBD1 (6 bases). V was pared by 8 bases and J by 6 bases, with 21 bases between. The CDR3 sequence is 15 residues long. Germline V gene lookup returns CDR1 SNHLY and CDR2 FYNNEI. The CDR3 sequence is CASVFSGTLADTQYF. The CDR3 region has the DNA TGTGCCAGCGTTTTTTCCGGGACATTAGCCGATACGCAGTATTTT.

This clone appeared a single time. The chain links TRBV21-1 to TRBJ1-6; the table calls TRBD1, which could not be checked here. TRBV21-1 is a pseudogene. The CDR3 sequence is 17 residues long. CDR3 sequence: CASSKIVTAELVSPLHF. The CDR3 region has the DNA TGTGCCAGCAGCAAGATCGTGACAGCTGAATTGGTTTCACCCCTCCACTTT.

The chain has TRBV27 and TRBJ2-1; 16 nucleotides agree with TRBD2. Unmatched junction bases numbered 8, after V lost 6 bases and J lost 9 bases. This CDR3 has 16 amino acids. CDR1 is MNHEY and CDR2 is SMNVEV in the germline V gene (reference sequence). The CDR3 sequence: CASRTGLAGGPGEQFF. The CDR3 bases are TGTGCCAGCAGAACGGGACTAGCGGGAGGGCCCGGTGAGCAGTTCTTC.

The V call is TRBV2, the J call TRBJ2-7, with 9 nucleotides matching TRBD1. There are 15 residues in the CDR3. The germline V gene encodes CDR1 SNHLY and CDR2 FYNNEI. V dropped 7 bases and J dropped 7; count of bases not matched to a gene: 14. As DNA, the CDR3 is TGTGCCAGCAACCGTAACAGTGGGACAGGGAGAGAGCAGTACTTC. The encoded protein is CASNRNSGTGREQYF. Using reference TRBV2 and TRBJ2-7 for the parts outside the CDR3, the full variable domain is EPEVTQTPSHQVTQMGQEVILRCVPISNHLYFYWYRQILGQKVEFLVSFYNNEISEKSEIFDDQFSVERPDGSNFTLKIRSTKLEDSAMYFCASNRNSGTGREQYFGPGTRLTVT.

This chain links TRBV28 with TRBJ1-1; 7 bases fit TRBD1. The CDR3 is made up of 14 amino acids. V lost 2 bases, J lost 5 bases, and 5 bases stayed unmatched. CDR1 and CDR2 (germline): MDHEN, SYDVKM. DNA of the CDR3: TGTGCCAGCAGTTTACTCAGGGACAGTACTGAAGCTTTCTTT. Its protein product is CASSLLRDSTEAFF.

In regard to this clone: Other DNA sequences in the sample encode the same CDR3. V and J are TRBV19 and TRBJ1-1; maybe TRBD1 (5 bases). CDR1 is LNHDA, CDR2 SQIVND, per germline (reference sequence). The length of the CDR3 is 14 residues. The V and J ends lost 3 bases and 0 bases respectively, with 8 bases between them. As DNA, the CDR3 is TGTGCCAGTAGTATTGGGGACTTGAACACTGAAGCTTTCTTT. Translating gives CASSIGDLNTEAFF.

In its sample, this clone was seen a few times. The genes are TRBV5-1 and TRBJ1-1; 7 bases map to TRBD1. Germline V lookup: CDR1 SGHRS, CDR2 YFSETQ. The CDR3 is made up of 11 amino acids. V lost 3 bases and J lost 8; bases outside the gene matches: 1. CDR3 amino acids: CASSSDREAFF. In DNA, the CDR3 is TGCGCCAGCAGCTCGGACAGGGAAGCTTTCTTT.

The V gene is TRBV5-1, the J gene TRBJ2-1, with TRBD2 identical over 9 bases. Germline lookup yields CDR1 SGHRS and CDR2 YFSETQ. CDR3 length: 18 residues. V dropped 4 bases and J dropped 6; count of bases not matched to a gene: 17. The CDR3, as DNA: TGCGCCAGCAGCAGCGCGGCCTCTAGCGGGGTTTCCCGCAATGAGCAGTTCTTC. It codes for CASSSAASSGVSRNEQFF.

This chain uses TRBV6-5 with TRBJ2-3, with no clear D. V lost 0 bases and J lost 5, with 9 bases in between. This CDR3 has 14 residues. CDR1 and CDR2 (germline): MNHEY, SVGAGI. CDR3 DNA: TGTGCCAGCAGTTACTCGAATGAGGTAGATACGCAGTATTTT. Translating it yields CASSYSNEVDTQYF.

This clone was counted only a few times. The J gene is TRBJ2-1, the V gene TRBV27; 8 positions agree with TRBD2. With V trimmed by 3 bases and J by 3 bases, 10 bases remained unmatched. Germline V CDR1 and CDR2: MNHEY, SMNVEV (reference sequence). There are 17 residues in the CDR3. The DNA for the CDR3 is TGTGCCAGCAGTTTGGACCCCACTAGCGGCGACTACAATGAGCAGTTCTTC. Its protein is CASSLDPTSGDYNEQFF.

The gene calls are TRBV18 and TRBJ2-7, with 9 positions matching TRBD2. Per germline, CDR1 KGHSH and CDR2 LQKENI. Trimming took 3 bases from V and 6 from J; bases not matched to a gene: 6. The CDR3 sequence is 14 residues long. The DNA of the CDR3 is TGTGCCAGCTCACCGCCTCTAGCGGGGAGCGAGCAGTACTTC. Its translation: CASSPPLAGSEQYF.

The genes are TRBV7-9 and TRBJ2-7, with 9 bases matching TRBD1. Germline trimming cut 5 bases from V and 3 bases from J; bases unmatched to any gene: 2. Germline V gene lookup returns CDR1 SEHNR and CDR2 FQNEAQ (reference sequence). The CDR3 loop spans 13 amino acids. The CDR3 DNA reads as TGTGCCAGCAGCGCGGACAGGGGCTACGAGCAGTACTTC. Its translation: CASSADRGYEQYF.

The chain combines TRBV7-8 with TRBJ1-1; 7 bases line up with TRBD1. This CDR3 comprises 14 residues. Trimming at V came to 5 bases and at J to 1 base, leaving 4 bases not matched to a gene. Germline V lookup: CDR1 SGHVS, CDR2 FQNEAQ. CDR3 nucleotide sequence: TGTGCCAGCAGCATAGGGACAGCGAACACTGAAGCTTTCTTT. The encoded protein is CASSIGTANTEAFF.

As concerns this clone: Other DNA sequences in the same sample also yield this CDR3. The chain uses TRBV19 and TRBJ2-2; 8 bases fit TRBD1. Germline CDR1 is LNHDA and CDR2 is SQIVND (reference sequence). This CDR3 has 15 amino acids. V shed 3 bases and J 3 bases; nucleotides not matched to a gene: 3. CDR3 loop: CASSIAGGDTGELFF. DNA of the CDR3: TGTGCCAGTAGTATTGCAGGGGGCGACACCGGGGAGCTGTTTTTT.

V is TRBV18 and J is TRBJ1-1; D unclear. CDR3 size: 13 residues. CDR1 is KGHSH, CDR2 LQKENI, per germline. Trimming cost V 3 bases and J 6 bases, with 11 bases left between them. This CDR3 reads CASSPERVPEAFF. CDR3 nucleotides: TGTGCCAGCTCACCCGAGAGGGTCCCTGAAGCTTTCTTT. Filled out from reference TRBV18 and TRBJ1-1, the complete variable domain reads NAGVMQNPRHLVRRRGQEARLRCSPMKGHSHVYWYRQLPEEGLKFMVYLQKENIIDESGMPKERFSAEFPKEGPSILRIQQVVRGDSAAYFCASSPERVPEAFFGQGTRLTVV.

V is TRBV7-2 and J is TRBJ2-4; 12 nucleotides agree with TRBD2. The germline V gene encodes CDR1 SGHTA and CDR2 FQGNSA. V was clipped by 2 bases and J by 3 bases; unmatched bases: 5. This CDR3 comprises 17 residues. The CDR3 reads CASSLLAGGHSKNIQYF. CDR3 nucleotide sequence: TGTGCCAGCAGCTTACTAGCGGGGGGGCATAGCAAAAACATTCAGTACTTC. Based on the CDR3 plus reference TRBV7-2 and TRBJ2-4, the full variable domain is GAGVSQSPSNKVTEKGKDVELRCDPISGHTALYWYRQSLGQGLEFLIYFQGNSAPDKSGLPSDRFSAERTGGSVSTLTIQRTQQEDSAVYLCASSLLAGGHSKNIQYFGAGTRLSVL.

The CDR3 is CASKGRPIAGELFF. The CDR3 coding sequence is TGTGCCAGCAAAGGGAGGCCTATTGCCGGGGAGCTGTTTTTT. This rearrangement joins TRBV6-5 to TRBJ2-2; D is perhaps TRBD2 (6 bases). V lost 7 bases and J lost 6, with 15 bases in between. The CDR3 consists of 14 residues. Germline values: CDR1 MNHEY, CDR2 SVGAGI.

V is TRBV27 and J is TRBJ2-3, with 7 bases fitting TRBD2. The CDR3 is 14 amino acids. The germline gives CDR1 MNHEY, CDR2 SMNVEV (reference sequence). V lost 3 bases to trimming and J lost 3 bases; unmatched junction nucleotides: 3. CDR3 amino acids: CASSFQRGTDTQYF. The DNA of the CDR3 is TGTGCCAGCAGTTTCCAGCGGGGAACAGATACGCAGTATTTT.

This rearrangement joins TRBV5-8 to TRBJ2-7; D may be TRBD2 (5 bases). Per the germline V gene, CDR1 is SGHTS and CDR2 is YDEGEE. The ends were cut back, 4 bases at V and 3 bases at J, with 11 bases in the middle. The CDR3 covers 13 residues. Here the CDR3 DNA reads TGTGCCAGCAGCCAGGACGGGGACTACGAGCAGTACTTC. Translating it yields CASSQDGDYEQYF.

This chain links TRBV18 with TRBJ2-1; 8 bases map to TRBD2. CDR3 size: 14 residues. With 4 bases clipped from V and 6 bases from J, the junction kept 5 bases outside the gene matches. Germline CDR1 is KGHSH and CDR2 is LQKENI. The CDR3, as DNA: TGTGCCAGCTCACGCCCGGGGGGGAGCAATGAGCAGTTCTTC. It translates to CASSRPGGSNEQFF.